A single sample is the source of the 20 T cell receptor beta chains below, sequenced in a study of OX40 agonist ivuxolimab in advanced cancers. Measured with immunoSEQ multiplex PCR; TCRdb has only the in-frame clones, and not every one. This table has about 120,000 clones, roughly nine tenths appearing once. The source was CD4+ or CD8+ T cells sorted from blood, collected in a trial of the OX40 agonist ivuxolimab. Receptors originate from an adult with an advanced solid tumor such as melanoma, head and neck, liver or kidney cancer.

The gene calls are TRBV9 and TRBJ2-3, with a possible D match to TRBD2 (5 bases). The V end lost 0 bases, the J end lost 2 bases, and 13 bases lay between the germline ends. This CDR3 is 16 amino acids long. Per germline, CDR1 SGDLS and CDR2 YYNGEE. The DNA of the CDR3 is TGTGCCAGCAGCGTAGGGGTGACTATTTTCACAGATACGCAGTATTTT. Protein product: CASSVGVTIFTDTQYF.

This clone was detected only once. The rearrangement uses TRBV10-3 and TRBJ2-5, with 9 positions matching TRBD1. The CDR3 contains 14 residues. Germline CDR1 and CDR2: ENHRY and SYGVKD. With V trimmed by 6 bases and J by 4 bases, 6 bases remained unmatched. CDR3 loop: CAIRPGQGAETQYF. In DNA, the CDR3 is TGTGCCATCAGACCGGGACAGGGTGCAGAGACCCAGTACTTC.

The chain links TRBV7-2 to TRBJ1-4; D is undetermined. Germline values: CDR1 SGHTA, CDR2 FQGNSA. V gave up 2 bases and J gave up 7 bases, with 20 bases separating them. The CDR3 covers 17 residues. CDR3 nucleotides: TGTGCCAGCAGCTTAACTCCGGGAGATTCTGGAGGTGAAAAACTGTTTTTT. Protein: CASSLTPGDSGGEKLFF.

This clone was seen a single time. V is TRBV5-5 and J is TRBJ1-4; D call uncertain. Trimming took 4 bases from V and 3 from J, leaving 10 bases between them. Germline assignment: CDR1 SGHKS and CDR2 YYEKEE (reference sequence). There are 14 residues in the CDR3. DNA of the CDR3: TGTGCCAGCAGCCGAGAGGTTGCTAATGAAAAACTGTTTTTT. It translates to CASSREVANEKLFF.

The J gene is TRBJ2-5, the V gene TRBV4-3; perhaps TRBD2 as D (7 bases). This CDR3 has 14 amino acids. The germline V gene has CDR1 LGHNA and CDR2 YSLEER. Trimming removed 2 bases at V and 1 base at J, with 8 bases between. The CDR3 reads CASSQRGGQETQYF. The CDR3 bases are TGCGCCAGCAGCCAAAGGGGGGGCCAAGAGACCCAGTACTTC.

The chain combines TRBV29-1 with TRBJ2-1, with 7 nucleotides matching TRBD2. This CDR3 is built from 13 residues. Germline values: CDR1 SQVTM, CDR2 ANQGSEA. V was clipped by 4 bases and J by 4 bases; unmatched bases: 4. In DNA form, the CDR3 reads TGCAGCGTTGCTGCGGGGGAGTACAATGAGCAGTTCTTC. Residues: CSVAAGEYNEQFF.

This chain links TRBV21-1 with TRBJ1-6; the table names TRBD1, a call not compared with the DNA. TRBV21-1 corresponds to a pseudogene. CDR3 length: 17 amino acids. The CDR3 bases are TGTGCCAGCACCCGGCTTAGTTCCGGGACAGGTAAGAAAGCCCTCCACTTT. This sequence encodes CASTRLSSGTGKKALHF.

Only a few counts were recorded for this clone. V is TRBV6-1 and J is TRBJ1-2; unclear D gene. Between the trimmed V and J ends, which lost 7 bases and 4 bases, there was a span of 10 bases. CDR1 and CDR2 (germline): MNHNS, SASEGT. The CDR3 extends over 12 amino acids. CDR3 sequence (DNA): TGTGCCAGCATGGAACAGCGCTATGGCTACACCTTC. Protein product: CASMEQRYGYTF.

The genes are TRBV5-1 and TRBJ1-2, with D maybe TRBD1 (6 bases). CDR3 length equals 13 residues. CDR1 and CDR2 from the germline V gene are SGHRS and YFSETQ. Trimming removed 3 bases at V and 2 bases at J, with 8 bases between. Here the CDR3 reads CASSSQGNYGYTF. The CDR3 bases are TGCGCCAGCAGCTCCCAGGGGAACTATGGCTACACCTTC.

This clone occurred once. This chain uses TRBV19 with TRBJ2-5, with D possibly matching TRBD2 (6 bases). The V end lost 5 bases, the J end lost 2 bases, and 18 bases lay between the germline ends. The germline V gene has CDR1 LNHDA and CDR2 SQIVND (reference sequence). This CDR3 region has 16 residues. This CDR3 is CASSALGLAIQETQYF. The CDR3 DNA reads TGTGCCAGTAGTGCCCTGGGCCTAGCGATACAAGAGACCCAGTACTTC.

The V call is TRBV9, the J call TRBJ1-4, with 7 bases fitting TRBD1. This CDR3 contains 15 residues. Germline V gives CDR1 SGDLS, CDR2 YYNGEE. The V gene end was trimmed by 3 bases and the J gene end by 5 bases; junction bases not matched to a gene: 7. The CDR3, as DNA: TGTGCCAGCAGCGCCGAACAGGGGCGCAATGAAAAACTGTTTTTT. Protein sequence: CASSAEQGRNEKLFF.

The V and J genes are TRBV10-3 and TRBJ2-7; unclear D gene. V was clipped by 7 bases and J by 2 bases, with 12 bases between them. Germline-derived CDR1 and CDR2 are ENHRY and SYGVKD. CDR3 length: 13 amino acids. For the CDR3, the DNA is TGTGCCATCAAAGTGGGGTCTACCTACGAGCAGTACTTC. It yields the protein CAIKVGSTYEQYF.

The chain has TRBV30 and TRBJ2-7, with 8 bases fitting TRBD2. Germline V gene data show CDR1 as GTSNPN and CDR2 as SVGIG (reference sequence). This CDR3 spans 13 amino acids. V lost 4 bases, J lost 4 bases, and 6 bases stayed unmatched. CDR3: CAWTNGGAYEQYF. The CDR3 DNA is TGTGCCTGGACTAACGGGGGGGCGTACGAGCAGTACTTC.

This rearrangement joins TRBV29-1 to TRBJ1-6, with D maybe TRBD1 (5 bases). The CDR3 is 13 residues long. Germline CDR1 SQVTM, CDR2 ANQGSEA. Trimming left V 4 bases short and J 10 bases short, with 14 bases between. The CDR3 DNA reads as TGCAGCGTTGGAGAGGGGTTCGGCTCACCCCTCCACTTT. The encoded protein is CSVGEGFGSPLHF.

The chain has TRBV10-3 and TRBJ1-2; 9 nucleotides line up with TRBD1. V lost 6 bases to trimming and J lost 5 bases; unmatched junction nucleotides: 13. Per germline, CDR1 ENHRY and CDR2 SYGVKD. The CDR3 consists of 16 residues. The CDR3: CAIRRSGTGFLYGYTF. The CDR3 nucleotides read TGTGCCATCAGGAGGTCGGGGACAGGGTTTCTTTATGGCTACACCTTC.

This clone has just a few counts. Here the CDR3 DNA reads TGTGCCAGCAGGCGTAGCAATCAGCCCCAGCATTTT. Its protein is CASRRSNQPQHF. The chain combines TRBV28 with TRBJ1-5; D uncertain. The CDR3 is made up of 12 amino acids. The germline V gene encodes CDR1 MDHEN and CDR2 SYDVKM. V lost 6 bases and J 0 bases, leaving 3 bases between the germline ends.

This rearrangement joins TRBV5-1 to TRBJ2-3, with unresolved D. CDR1 SGHRS and CDR2 YFSETQ come from the germline V gene. V lost 0 bases, J lost 4 bases, and 3 bases lay in between. The CDR3 has 12 amino acids. The CDR3: CASSLVPDTQYF. The CDR3 nucleotides are TGCGCCAGCAGCTTGGTCCCAGATACGCAGTATTTT.

The rearrangement links TRBV6-1 to TRBJ2-1, with 9 bases aligning to TRBD1. From germline, CDR1 is MNHNS and CDR2 SASEGT. This CDR3 is built from 14 residues. With V trimmed by 6 bases and J by 7 bases, 7 bases remained unmatched. The CDR3 loop reads CASSARTGVNEQFF. The CDR3 nucleotides read TGTGCCAGCAGCGCAAGGACAGGGGTAAATGAGCAGTTCTTC.

The V and J genes are TRBV7-7 and TRBJ2-2; a weak D match, TRBD2 (6 bases). V lost 5 bases to trimming and J lost 5 bases, with 18 bases between them. Germline assignment: CDR1 SSHAT and CDR2 FNYEAQ (reference sequence). The CDR3 consists of 16 residues. CDR3 sequence: CASSGLGASETGELFF. CDR3 DNA sequence: TGTGCCAGCAGCGGGCTCGGGGCTAGCGAAACCGGGGAGCTGTTTTTT.

V and J are TRBV6-5 and TRBJ1-3, with a weak D call TRBD1 (6 bases). Germline V gene data show CDR1 as MNHEY and CDR2 as SVGAGI. The CDR3 totals 14 residues. The V end lost 6 bases, the J end lost 3 bases, and 12 bases lay between the germline ends. DNA of the CDR3: TGTGCCAGCAGCCGGACAGTAGGTGGAAACACCATATATTTT. This gives the protein CASSRTVGGNTIYF.